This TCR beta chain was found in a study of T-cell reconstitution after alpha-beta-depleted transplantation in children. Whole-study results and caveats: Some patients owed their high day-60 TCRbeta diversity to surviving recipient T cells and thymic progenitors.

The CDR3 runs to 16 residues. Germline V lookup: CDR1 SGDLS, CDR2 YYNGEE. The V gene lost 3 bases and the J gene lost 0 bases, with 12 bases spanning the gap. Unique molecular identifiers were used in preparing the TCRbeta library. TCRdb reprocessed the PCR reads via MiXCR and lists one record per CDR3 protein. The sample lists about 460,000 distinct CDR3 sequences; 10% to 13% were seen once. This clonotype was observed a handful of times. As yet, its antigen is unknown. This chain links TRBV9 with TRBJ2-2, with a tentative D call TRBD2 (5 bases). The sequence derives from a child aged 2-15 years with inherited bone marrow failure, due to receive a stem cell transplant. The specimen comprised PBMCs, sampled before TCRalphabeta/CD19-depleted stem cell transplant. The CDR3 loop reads CASSGRAETNTGELFF. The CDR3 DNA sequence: TGTGCCAGCAGCGGCCGAGCGGAGACGAACACCGGGGAGCTGTTTTTT.